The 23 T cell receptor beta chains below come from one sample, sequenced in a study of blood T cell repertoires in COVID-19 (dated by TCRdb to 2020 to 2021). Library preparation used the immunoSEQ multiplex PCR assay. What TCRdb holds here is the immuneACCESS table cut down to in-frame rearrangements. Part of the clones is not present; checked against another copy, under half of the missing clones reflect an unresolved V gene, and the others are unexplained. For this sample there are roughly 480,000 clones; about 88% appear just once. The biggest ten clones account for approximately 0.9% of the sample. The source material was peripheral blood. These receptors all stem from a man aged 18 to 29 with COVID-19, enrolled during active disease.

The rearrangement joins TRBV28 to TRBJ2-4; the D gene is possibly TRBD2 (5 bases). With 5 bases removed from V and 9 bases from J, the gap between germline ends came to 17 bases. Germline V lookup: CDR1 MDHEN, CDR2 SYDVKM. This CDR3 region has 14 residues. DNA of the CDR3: TGTGCCAGCAGTGCCCCGGGATTCGGGGTCATTCAGTACTTC. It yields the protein CASSAPGFGVIQYF.

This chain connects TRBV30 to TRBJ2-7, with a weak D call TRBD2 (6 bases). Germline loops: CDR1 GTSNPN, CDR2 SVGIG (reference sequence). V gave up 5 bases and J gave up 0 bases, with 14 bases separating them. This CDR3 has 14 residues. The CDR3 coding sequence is TGTGCCTGGGGGGGACTCCTCTTCTCCTACGAGCAGTACTTC. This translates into CAWGGLLFSYEQYF.

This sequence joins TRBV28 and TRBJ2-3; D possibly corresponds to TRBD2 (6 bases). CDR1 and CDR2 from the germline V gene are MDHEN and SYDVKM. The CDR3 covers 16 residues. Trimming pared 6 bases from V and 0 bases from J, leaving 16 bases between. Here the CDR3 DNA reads TGTGCCAGCAGCTCCTCGGGGAGCGGGAGCACAGATACGCAGTATTTT. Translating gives CASSSSGSGSTDTQYF.

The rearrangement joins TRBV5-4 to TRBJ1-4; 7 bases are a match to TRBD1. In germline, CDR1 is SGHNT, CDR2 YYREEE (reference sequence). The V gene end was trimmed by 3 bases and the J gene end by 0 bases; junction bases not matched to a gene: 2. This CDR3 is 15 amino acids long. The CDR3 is CASSWDRATNEKLFF. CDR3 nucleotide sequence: TGTGCCAGCAGCTGGGACAGAGCAACTAATGAAAAACTGTTTTTT.

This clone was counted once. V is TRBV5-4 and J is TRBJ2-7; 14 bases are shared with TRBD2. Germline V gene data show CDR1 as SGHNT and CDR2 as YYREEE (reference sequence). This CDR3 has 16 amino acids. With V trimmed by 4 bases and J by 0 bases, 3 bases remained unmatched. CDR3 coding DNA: TGTGCCAGCAGCCCGGGGACTAGCGGGAGCTCCTACGAGCAGTACTTC. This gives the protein CASSPGTSGSSYEQYF.

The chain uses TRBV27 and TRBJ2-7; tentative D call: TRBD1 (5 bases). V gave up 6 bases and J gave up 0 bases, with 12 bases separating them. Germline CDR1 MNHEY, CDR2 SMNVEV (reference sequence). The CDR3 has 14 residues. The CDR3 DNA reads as TGTGCCAGCAGCTGGTCAGGGATCTCCTACGAGCAGTACTTC. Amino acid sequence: CASSWSGISYEQYF.

CDR3 sequence reads: CASSIGLGSTTQYF. The CDR3, as DNA: TGTGCCAGTAGTATTGGACTAGGTAGTACGACCCAGTACTTC. The chain employs TRBV19 and TRBJ2-5, with TRBD2 matching over 7 bases. With 3 bases clipped from V and 7 bases from J, the junction kept 8 bases outside the gene matches. From germline, CDR1 is LNHDA and CDR2 SQIVND (reference sequence). This CDR3 contains 14 residues.

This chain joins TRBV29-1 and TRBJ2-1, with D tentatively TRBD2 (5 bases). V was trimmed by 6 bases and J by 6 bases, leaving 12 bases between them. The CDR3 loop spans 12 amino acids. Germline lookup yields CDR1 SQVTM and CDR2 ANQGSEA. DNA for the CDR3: TGCAGCGTGTCGACGGACTTCAATGAGCAGTTCTTC. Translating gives CSVSTDFNEQFF.

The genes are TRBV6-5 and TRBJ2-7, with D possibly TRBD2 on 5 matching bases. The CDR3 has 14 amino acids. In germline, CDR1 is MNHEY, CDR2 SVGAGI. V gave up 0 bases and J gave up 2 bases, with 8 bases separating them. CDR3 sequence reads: CASSYSLGPYEQYF. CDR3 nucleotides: TGTGCCAGCAGTTACTCACTAGGGCCCTACGAGCAGTACTTC.

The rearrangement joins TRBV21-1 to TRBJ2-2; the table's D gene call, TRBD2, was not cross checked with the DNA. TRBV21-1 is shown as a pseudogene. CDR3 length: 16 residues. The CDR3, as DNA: TGTGCCAGCAGCACGCGTGAGAGACTACCAAACGGGGAGCTGTTTTTT. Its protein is CASSTRERLPNGELFF.

CDR3 sequence (DNA): TGTGCCAGCAGTGAATCAGGGATCTATGGCTACACCTTC. This encodes CASSESGIYGYTF. The J gene is TRBJ1-2, the V gene TRBV25-1, with a tentative D call TRBD1 (5 bases). Deletions cut 1 base from V and 4 bases from J, with 7 bases between. CDR1 MGHDK and CDR2 SYGVNS come from the germline V gene. The CDR3 is made up of 13 amino acids.

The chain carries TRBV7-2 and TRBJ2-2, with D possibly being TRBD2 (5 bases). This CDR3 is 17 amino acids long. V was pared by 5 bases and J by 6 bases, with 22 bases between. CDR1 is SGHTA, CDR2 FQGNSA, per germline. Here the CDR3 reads CASSNRGRAYKPGELFF. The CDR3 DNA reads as TGTGCCAGCAGCAATAGAGGGCGAGCGTATAAGCCCGGGGAGCTGTTTTTT. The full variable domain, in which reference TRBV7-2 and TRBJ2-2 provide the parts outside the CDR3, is GAGVSQSPSNKVTEKGKDVELRCDPISGHTALYWYRQSLGQGLEFLIYFQGNSAPDKSGLPSDRFSAERTGGSVSTLTIQRTQQEDSAVYLCASSNRGRAYKPGELFFGEGSRLTVL.

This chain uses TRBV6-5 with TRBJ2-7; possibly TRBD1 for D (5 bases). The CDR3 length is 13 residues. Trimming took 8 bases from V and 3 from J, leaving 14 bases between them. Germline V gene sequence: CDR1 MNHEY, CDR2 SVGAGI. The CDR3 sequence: CASLQGQLYEQYF. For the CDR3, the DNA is TGTGCCAGCTTGCAGGGCCAACTCTACGAGCAGTACTTC.

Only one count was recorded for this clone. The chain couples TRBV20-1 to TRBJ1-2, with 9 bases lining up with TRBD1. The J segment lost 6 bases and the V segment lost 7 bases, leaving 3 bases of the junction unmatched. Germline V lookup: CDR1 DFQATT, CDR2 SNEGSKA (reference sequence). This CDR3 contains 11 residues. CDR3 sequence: CSGTGGHGYTF. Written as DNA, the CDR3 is TGCAGTGGTACAGGGGGCCATGGCTACACCTTC.

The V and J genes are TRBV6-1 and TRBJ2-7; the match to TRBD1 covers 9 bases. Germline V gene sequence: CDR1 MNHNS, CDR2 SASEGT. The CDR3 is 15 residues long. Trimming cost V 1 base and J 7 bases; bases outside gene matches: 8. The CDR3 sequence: CASSEGGWTGDEQYF. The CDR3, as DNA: TGTGCCAGCAGTGAAGGGGGATGGACAGGGGATGAGCAGTACTTC.

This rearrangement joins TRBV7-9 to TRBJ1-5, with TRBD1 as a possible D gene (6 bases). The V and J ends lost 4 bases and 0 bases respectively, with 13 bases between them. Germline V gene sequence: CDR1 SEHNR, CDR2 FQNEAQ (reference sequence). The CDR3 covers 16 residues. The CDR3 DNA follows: TGTGCCAGCAGCTCCGGGACACCATATAGCAATCAGCCCCAGCATTTT. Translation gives CASSSGTPYSNQPQHF.

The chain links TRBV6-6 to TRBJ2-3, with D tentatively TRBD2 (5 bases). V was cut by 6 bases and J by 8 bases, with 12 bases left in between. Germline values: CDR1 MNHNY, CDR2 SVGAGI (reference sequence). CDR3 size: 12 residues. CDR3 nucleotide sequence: TGTGCCAGCAGCTCTCAGCGGTTTACGCAGTATTTT. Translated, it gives CASSSQRFTQYF.

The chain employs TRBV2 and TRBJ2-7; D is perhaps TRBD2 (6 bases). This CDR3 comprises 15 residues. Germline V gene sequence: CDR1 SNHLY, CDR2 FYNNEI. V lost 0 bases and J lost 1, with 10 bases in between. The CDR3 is CASSEAGGRSYEQYF. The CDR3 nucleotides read TGTGCCAGCAGTGAAGCCGGGGGTCGATCCTACGAGCAGTACTTC.

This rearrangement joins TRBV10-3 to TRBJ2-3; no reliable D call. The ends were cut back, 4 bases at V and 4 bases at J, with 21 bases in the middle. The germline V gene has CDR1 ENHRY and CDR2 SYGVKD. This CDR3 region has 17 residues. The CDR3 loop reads CAISAQLNLGSADTQYF. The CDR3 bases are TGTGCCATCAGTGCCCAATTGAATCTCGGTTCGGCAGATACGCAGTATTTT.

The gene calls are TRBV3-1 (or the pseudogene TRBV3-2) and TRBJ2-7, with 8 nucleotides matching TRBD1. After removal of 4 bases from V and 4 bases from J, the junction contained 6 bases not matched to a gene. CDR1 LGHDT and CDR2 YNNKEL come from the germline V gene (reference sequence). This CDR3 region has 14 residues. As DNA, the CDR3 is TGTGCCAGCAGCCCCCGACAGGGGCCATACGAGCAGTACTTC. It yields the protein CASSPRQGPYEQYF.

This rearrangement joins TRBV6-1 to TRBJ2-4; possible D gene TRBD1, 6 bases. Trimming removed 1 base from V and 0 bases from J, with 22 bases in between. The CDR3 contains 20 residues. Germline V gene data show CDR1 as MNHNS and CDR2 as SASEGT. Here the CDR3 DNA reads TGTGCCAGCAGTGAAGAAGTTTCAGGGGCCGTCCCCATAGCCAAAAACATTCAGTACTTC. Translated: CASSEEVSGAVPIAKNIQYF.

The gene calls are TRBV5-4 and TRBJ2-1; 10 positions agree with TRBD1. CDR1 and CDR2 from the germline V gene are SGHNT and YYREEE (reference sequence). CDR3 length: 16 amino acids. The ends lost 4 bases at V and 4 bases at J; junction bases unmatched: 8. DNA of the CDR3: TGTGCCAGCAGCCCACCCGGACAGGGGGAATACAATGAGCAGTTCTTC. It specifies CASSPPGQGEYNEQFF.

The CDR3 DNA follows: TGTGCCAGCAGCCCCGGGACAGGCCCTAATTCACCCCTCCACTTT. It specifies CASSPGTGPNSPLHF. The chain recombines TRBV7-9 with TRBJ1-6, with 8 bases lining up with TRBD1. This CDR3 has 15 residues. Germline CDR1 SEHNR, CDR2 FQNEAQ (reference sequence). Trimming took 5 bases from V and 6 from J; bases not matched to a gene: 6.